The rows below give T cell receptor beta chains drawn from one sample of a study of T cells after yellow fever vaccination. TCRdb re-derived calls from the 5' RACE reads in MiXCR, one entry per CDR3 protein. The sample gives just under 600,000 distinct CDR3 sequences, approximately 12% of which show up once; about an eighth is in the top ten. Source: PBMCs, taken on the day of the yellow fever booster vaccination. These receptors were collected from a man aged 30 to 45 who received the YFV17D yellow fever vaccine. CDR3s include the opening cysteine and the closing phenylalanine or tryptophan. D genes are given only for firm matches. The size entry is marked missing in some rows and otherwise reads once, few, many or a size class.

>TRBV4-2|TRBJ2-7|NA|NA
CASSQDMAYEQYF
TGTGCCAGCAGCCAAGATATGGCGTATGAGCAGTACTTC
>TRBV7-8|TRBJ2-3|TRBD2|few
CASHNDPGLATFRTDTQYF
TGTGCCAGCCATAATGACCCGGGACTAGCGACGTTCCGCACAGATACGCAGTATTTT
>TRBV27|TRBJ1-4|NA|NA
CASSRAANEKLFF
TGTGCCAGCAGTAGGGCAGCTAATGAAAAACTGTTTTTT
>TRBV19|TRBJ2-1|NA|NA
CASSSRSQVLVAQFF
TGTGCCAGTAGTTCCCGTAGTCAGGTTTTAGTAGCCCAGTTCTTC
>TRBV20-1|TRBJ2-2|NA|few
CSARDVTDTGELFF
TGCAGTGCTAGAGACGTGACGGACACCGGGGAGCTGTTTTTT
>TRBV7-6|TRBJ1-5|NA|NA
CASSNRTGRVQPQHF
TGTGCCAGCAGCAACCGTACAGGGAGGGTTCAGCCCCAGCATTTT
>TRBV5-1|TRBJ2-3|TRBD1|NA
CASSLGDRDGDTQYF
TGCGCCAGCAGCTTGGGGGACAGGGATGGGGATACGCAGTATTTT
>TRBV12-3/TRBV12-4|TRBJ1-1|NA|NA
CASSFTRGTEAFF
TGTGCCAGCAGTTTTACGCGGGGCACTGAAGCTTTCTTT
>TRBV10-3|TRBJ1-2|NA|NA
CATQGVGGGYTF
TGTGCCACGCAGGGTGTAGGTGGGGGCTACACCTTC
>TRBV28|TRBJ2-3|NA|few
CASLRDPAVGTQYF
TGTGCCAGCCTCCGGGACCCGGCCGTAGGTACGCAGTATTTT
>TRBV6-5|TRBJ1-2|TRBD1|NA
CASSSGTGEGGYGYTF
TGTGCCAGCAGTTCCGGGACAGGGGAAGGGGGCTATGGCTACACCTTC
>TRBV28|TRBJ2-5|NA|many
CASSFLGSRETQYF
TGTGCCAGCAGTTTTCTAGGGTCCAGGGAGACCCAGTACTTC
>TRBV7-2|TRBJ1-2|NA|few
CASSLAPGINYGYTF
TGTGCCAGCAGCTTAGCTCCGGGGATCAACTATGGCTACACCTTC
>TRBV5-1|TRBJ1-6|NA|few
CASSISQRSSYNSPLHF
TGCGCCAGCAGCATATCACAGAGGAGCTCCTATAATTCACCCCTCCACTTT
>TRBV6-2/TRBV6-3|TRBJ2-7|NA|NA
CASSYSTPYEQYF
TGTGCCAGCAGTTACTCGACACCGTACGAGCAGTACTTC
>TRBV6-6|TRBJ2-1|NA|NA
CASSYVRYNEQFF
TGTGCCAGCAGTTACGTGAGATACAATGAGCAGTTCTTC
>TRBV28|TRBJ2-2|TRBD2|NA
CASSSGTGSWELFF
TGTGCCAGCAGTAGCGGGACTGGGTCGTGGGAGCTGTTTTTT
>TRBV7-2|TRBJ2-2|NA|NA
CASNRRGTGELFF
TGTGCCAGCAACCGCCGGGGAACCGGGGAGCTGTTTTTT
>TRBV7-2|TRBJ2-3|NA|many
CASSLGSGPDTQYF
TGTGCCAGCAGCTTAGGTTCAGGCCCAGATACGCAGTATTTT
>TRBV7-9|TRBJ1-5|NA|many
CASSLRGGQPQHF
TGTGCCAGCAGCCTCAGGGGCGGACAGCCCCAGCATTTT
>TRBV7-2|TRBJ1-1|NA|NA
CASGPGLSTEAFF
TGTGCCAGCGGACCGGGACTTTCCACTGAAGCTTTCTTT
>TRBV15|TRBJ1-5|NA|few
CATSRGGSDNQPQHF
TGTGCCACCAGCAGAGGGGGGAGTGACAATCAGCCCCAGCATTTT
>TRBV9|TRBJ2-6|NA|few
CASSVLGSGANVLTF
TGTGCCAGCAGCGTTCTCGGCTCTGGGGCCAACGTCCTGACTTTC
>TRBV4-3|TRBJ2-5|TRBD2|NA
CASSQEYGGRSQETQYF
TGCGCCAGCAGCCAAGAGTATGGCGGGAGGTCCCAAGAGACCCAGTACTTC
>TRBV5-1|TRBJ2-3|TRBD1|NA
CASSKDRSTDTQYF
TGCGCCAGCAGCAAGGACAGGTCCACAGATACGCAGTATTTT
>TRBV9|TRBJ2-7|NA|few
CASSVEPTPRKEQYF
TGTGCCAGCAGCGTAGAACCCACGCCCCGAAAGGAGCAGTACTTC
>TRBV10-1|TRBJ2-7|NA|NA
CASSKGLSSYEQYF
TGCGCCAGCAGTAAGGGACTGAGCTCCTACGAGCAGTACTTC
>TRBV25-1|TRBJ2-1|TRBD2|few
CASTGLAGVDEQFF
TGTGCCAGCACCGGACTAGCGGGAGTAGATGAGCAGTTCTTC
>TRBV20-1|TRBJ2-1|NA|NA
CSARDPTSSYNEQFF
TGCAGTGCTAGAGATCCGACTAGCTCCTACAATGAGCAGTTCTTC
>TRBV20-1|TRBJ2-3|TRBD2|few
CSAMGAGGPTDTQYF
TGCAGTGCTATGGGGGCGGGAGGGCCAACAGATACGCAGTATTTT
>TRBV7-2|TRBJ2-3|NA|few
CASSPEADLYTDTQYF
TGTGCCAGCAGCCCCGAGGCGGACTTATACACAGATACGCAGTATTTT
>TRBV7-6|TRBJ2-1|NA|few
CASSRASNEQFF
TGTGCCAGCAGTAGGGCTAGCAATGAGCAGTTCTTC
>TRBV7-2|TRBJ2-7|NA|NA
CASSSPRTDISSYEQYF
TGTGCCAGCAGCTCCCCCCGGACGGATATCTCTTCCTACGAGCAGTACTTC
>TRBV16|TRBJ2-1|NA|few
CASSQYGSGNEQFF
TGTGCCAGCAGCCAATATGGGTCAGGGAATGAGCAGTTCTTC
>TRBV28|TRBJ2-1|NA|few
CASVSGDSYNEQFF
TGTGCCAGCGTTTCGGGAGACTCCTACAATGAGCAGTTCTTC
>TRBV5-6|TRBJ2-1|NA|few
CASSLLQGRSYNEQFF
TGTGCCAGCAGCTTGCTACAGGGCAGGTCCTACAATGAGCAGTTCTTC
>TRBV4-3|TRBJ2-1|TRBD2|NA
CASSQGVAGASLNEQFF
TGCGCCAGCAGCCAAGGAGTAGCGGGAGCCTCTCTCAATGAGCAGTTCTTC
>TRBV7-2|TRBJ1-3|NA|many
CASSLYLGTSGNTIYF
TGTGCCAGCAGCTTATATCTGGGCACCTCTGGAAACACCATATATTTT
>TRBV7-2|TRBJ1-4|NA|few
CASRGPSNEKLFF
TGTGCCAGCCGTGGACCGAGCAATGAAAAACTGTTTTTT